Shown below are 26 T cell receptor beta chains from a single sample sequenced in a study of blood T cell repertoires in COVID-19. TCRdb's table, derived via immunoSEQ multiplex PCR, lists solely in-frame clones and lacks some. The profile shows about 210,000 clones, roughly 82% of them singletons. The sample consisted of peripheral blood. These receptors were obtained from a man in his forties or fifties who had recovered from COVID-19.

The chain combines TRBV5-1 with TRBJ1-2, with 9 bases aligning to TRBD1. The CDR3 has 16 amino acids. CDR1 and CDR2 (germline): SGHRS, YFSETQ. V gave up 3 bases and J gave up 2 bases; unmatched junction bases: 8. CDR3 residues: CASSSIPGQGNYGYTF. CDR3 DNA sequence: TGCGCCAGCAGCTCGATCCCGGGACAGGGAAACTATGGCTACACCTTC.

J is TRBJ2-7 and V is TRBV6-6, with D possibly being TRBD2 (6 bases). The CDR3 extends over 15 amino acids. The germline V gene has CDR1 MNHNY and CDR2 SVGAGI (reference sequence). The germline V and J ends were trimmed by 7 bases and 4 bases, with 20 bases remaining between them. CDR3 loop: CASKRRGDSYYEQYF. CDR3 nucleotide sequence: TGTGCCAGCAAGCGGCGGGGTGACTCTTATTACGAGCAGTACTTC.

The chain combines TRBV5-5 with TRBJ2-7; 9 nucleotides line up with TRBD1. CDR3 length equals 16 residues. CDR1 is SGHKS, CDR2 YYEKEE, per germline (reference sequence). V shed 4 bases, J shed 4 bases, and the junction held 12 bases outside the gene matches. The CDR3 loop reads CASSRSPGDRVYEQYF. CDR3 nucleotides: TGTGCCAGCAGCCGCTCCCCCGGGGACAGGGTGTACGAGCAGTACTTC.

This sequence joins TRBV29-1 and TRBJ1-2, with unresolved D. Per germline, CDR1 SQVTM and CDR2 ANQGSEA. Trimming removed 4 bases from V and 6 bases from J, with 15 bases in between. CDR3 length equals 13 residues. The CDR3 loop is CSVGGYGVDGYTF. Here the CDR3 DNA reads TGCAGCGTTGGGGGTTACGGGGTGGATGGCTACACCTTC.

This sequence joins TRBV5-6 and TRBJ2-7; tentative D call: TRBD1 (5 bases). Germline-derived CDR1 and CDR2 are SGHDT and YYEEEE. The length of the CDR3 is 16 residues. The V gene lost 0 bases and the J gene lost 3 bases, with 16 bases spanning the gap. The DNA for the CDR3 is TGTGCCAGCAGCTTGGGTCAGGGTGCCGCTCTCTACGAGCAGTACTTC. Protein sequence: CASSLGQGAALYEQYF.

The chain uses TRBV4-1 and TRBJ1-1, with TRBD1 as a possible D gene (6 bases). With 0 bases removed from V and 11 bases from J, the gap between germline ends came to 13 bases. The CDR3 totals 13 residues. Germline V gene lookup returns CDR1 MGHRA and CDR2 YSYEKL. CDR3 nucleotides: TGCGCCAGCAGCCAAGAGCGGGGGACAAGGGCTTTCTTT. Translated, it gives CASSQERGTRAFF.

This rearrangement joins TRBV6-5 to TRBJ2-7; 9 bases map to TRBD2. This CDR3 has 13 amino acids. The ends lost 6 bases at V and 6 bases at J; junction bases unmatched: 6. In germline, CDR1 is MNHEY, CDR2 SVGAGI. CDR3 residues: CASSGLAGREQYF. DNA for the CDR3: TGTGCCAGCAGCGGTCTAGCGGGACGCGAGCAGTACTTC.

This chain joins TRBV6-1 and TRBJ2-6; D is unclear. The germline CDR1 and CDR2 sequences are MNHNS and SASEGT. Trimming stripped 1 base from V and 0 bases from J, with 4 bases between. This CDR3 is built from 15 residues. CDR3 in amino acids: CASSEDISGANVLTF. The CDR3 DNA sequence: TGTGCCAGCAGTGAAGATATCTCTGGGGCCAACGTCCTGACTTTC.

In its sample, this clone was seen a few times. The chain uses TRBV6-2 or TRBV6-3 and TRBJ1-5; 10 bases align to TRBD1. After removal of 5 bases from V and 9 bases from J, the junction contained 4 bases not matched to a gene. CDR3 size: 13 residues. The germline CDR1 and CDR2 sequences are MNHEY and SVGEGT. CDR3 coding DNA: TGTGCCAGCAGTCCGGGACAGGGGCTGCCCCAGCATTTT. Translating it yields CASSPGQGLPQHF.

This clone appeared a single time. The chain is built from TRBV19 and TRBJ1-5; D unclear. The CDR3 is made up of 13 amino acids. V was pared by 6 bases and J by 8 bases, with 14 bases between. The germline V gene encodes CDR1 LNHDA and CDR2 SQIVND (reference sequence). This chain's CDR3 is CASSVVKGEPQHF. CDR3 in DNA: TGTGCCAGTAGCGTAGTTAAAGGAGAGCCCCAGCATTTT.

Remarks on this clone: At one of its ends the junction is not consistent with the germline gene, which may arise from a read error. The chain couples TRBV6-5 to TRBJ1-5; D is uncertain. Germline CDR1 and CDR2: MNHEY and SVGAGI. The CDR3 is 14 residues long. The DNA for the CDR3 is TGTGCCAGCAAGCCACCCTTTAGCTATCAGCCCCAGCATTTT. It encodes CASKPPFSYQPQHF.

This chain uses TRBV7-2 with TRBJ2-6, with D maybe TRBD2 (6 bases). Trimming took 5 bases from V and 2 from J, leaving 13 bases between them. The CDR3 runs 16 residues. Germline CDR1 reads SGHTA; CDR2 reads FQGNSA. CDR3 residues: CASSRTGTPGANVLTF. Here the CDR3 DNA reads TGTGCCAGCAGCCGGACGGGGACTCCTGGGGCCAACGTCCTGACTTTC.

The rearrangement uses TRBV28 and TRBJ2-7, with 10 bases matching TRBD1. With 5 bases clipped from V and 3 bases from J, the junction kept 7 bases outside the gene matches. CDR1 MDHEN and CDR2 SYDVKM come from the germline V gene. The CDR3 is 15 residues long. The chain's CDR3 is CASSPWGDRGYEQYF. The CDR3 DNA follows: TGTGCCAGCAGTCCCTGGGGGGACAGGGGCTACGAGCAGTACTTC.

V is TRBV3-1 (or the pseudogene TRBV3-2) and J is TRBJ1-1; 8 nucleotides align to TRBD1. CDR1 is LGHDT, CDR2 YNNKEL, per germline (reference sequence). V gave up 6 bases and J gave up 7 bases; unmatched junction bases: 1. The CDR3 totals 11 residues. This CDR3 is CASSDRGEAFF. The CDR3 nucleotides read TGTGCCAGCAGTGACAGGGGTGAAGCTTTCTTT.

CDR3 DNA sequence: TGTGCCAGCAGTTTACAATCCTACGAGCAGTACTTC. Translation gives CASSLQSYEQYF. The J gene is TRBJ2-7, the V gene TRBV12-3 or TRBV12-4; D unclear. The CDR3 has 12 amino acids. V was trimmed by 2 bases and J by 1 base, leaving 3 bases between them.

V gene TRBV4-1 combines with J gene TRBJ1-2; 10 positions agree with TRBD1. With V trimmed by 4 bases and J by 4 bases, 18 bases remained unmatched. CDR1 is MGHRA, CDR2 YSYEKL, per germline. CDR3 size: 19 residues. The CDR3 DNA reads TGCGCCAGCAGCCGGTTCGTGGGACAGGGGCTAACTTATAGCTATGGCTACACCTTC. This encodes CASSRFVGQGLTYSYGYTF.

This sequence joins TRBV12-5 and TRBJ1-2, with D perhaps TRBD1 (6 bases). The V end was cut by 3 bases, the J end by 6 bases, with 20 bases between. The V gene's germline CDR1 is LGHNT and CDR2 FRNRAP. This CDR3 is built from 16 residues. The DNA for the CDR3 is TGTGCTAGTGGTTTTGACAGGACCCGGGATAGGGATGGCTACACCTTC. Its protein is CASGFDRTRDRDGYTF.

V gene TRBV9 combines with J gene TRBJ2-3; D remains ambiguous. CDR3 length: 13 amino acids. CDR1 and CDR2 from the germline V gene are SGDLS and YYNGEE. V lost 1 base, J lost 5 bases, and 8 bases lay in between. CDR3: CASSVSPGDTQYF. In nucleotides, the CDR3 is TGTGCCAGCAGCGTATCTCCGGGAGATACGCAGTATTTT.

In this sample, this clone turned up a few times. The V and J genes are TRBV7-9 and TRBJ2-1; 8 positions match TRBD2. The CDR3 contains 16 residues. The V gene end was trimmed by 3 bases and the J gene end by 10 bases; junction bases not matched to a gene: 14. Germline V gives CDR1 SEHNR, CDR2 FQNEAQ (reference sequence). The CDR3 nucleotides are TGTGCCAGCAGCTTTAGAAAGTTCGGACTAGCCCAAGAGCAGTTCTTC. This gives the protein CASSFRKFGLAQEQFF.

This chain connects TRBV29-1 to TRBJ2-1, with TRBD2 matching over 11 bases. V dropped 5 bases and J dropped 8; count of bases not matched to a gene: 8. The CDR3 length is 14 residues. In germline, CDR1 is SQVTM, CDR2 ANQGSEA. The CDR3 sequence: CSVRPSGRPHEQFF. CDR3 nucleotide sequence: TGCAGCGTTCGACCTAGCGGGAGGCCCCATGAGCAGTTCTTC.

The chain joins TRBV6-1 to TRBJ2-1; 12 nucleotides align to TRBD2. Trimming took 4 bases from V and 8 from J; bases not matched to a gene: 9. CDR3 length: 16 amino acids. Germline CDR1 and CDR2: MNHNS and SASEGT. The CDR3 sequence is CASSARTSGNTHEQFF. In DNA, the CDR3 is TGTGCCAGCAGTGCCAGGACTAGCGGGAACACCCATGAGCAGTTCTTC.

The chain joins TRBV7-9 to TRBJ2-2; tentatively, D is TRBD1 (5 bases). CDR1 is SEHNR, CDR2 FQNEAQ, per germline (reference sequence). CDR3 size: 15 residues. Trimming left V 0 bases short and J 5 bases short, with 10 bases between. CDR3 sequence: CASSLARDGTGELFF. For the CDR3, the DNA is TGTGCCAGCAGCTTAGCCAGGGATGGAACCGGGGAGCTGTTTTTT.

The rearrangement joins TRBV5-1 to TRBJ2-2; perhaps TRBD1 as D (5 bases). The germline V and J ends were trimmed by 4 bases and 7 bases, with 14 bases remaining between them. The CDR3 totals 14 residues. The germline CDR1 and CDR2 sequences are SGHRS and YFSETQ. The CDR3 coding sequence is TGCGCCAGCAGCCTCAGGGCGTCGGGCGGGGAGCTGTTTTTT. This sequence encodes CASSLRASGGELFF.

The rearrangement uses TRBV20-1 and TRBJ1-2; D remains unclear. V lost 3 bases and J 8 bases, leaving 10 bases between the germline ends. Germline lookup yields CDR1 DFQATT and CDR2 SNEGSKA (reference sequence). This CDR3 is built from 11 residues. The CDR3 sequence is CSARVTEGYTF. As DNA, the CDR3 is TGCAGTGCTAGGGTAACAGAGGGCTACACCTTC.

The CDR3 region is CATSRDRAGVGYTF. CDR3 DNA: TGTGCCACCAGCAGAGATAGGGCAGGGGTCGGCTACACCTTC. The V and J genes are TRBV15 and TRBJ1-2, with D possibly being TRBD1 (6 bases). The V end was cut by 0 bases, the J end by 8 bases, with 13 bases between. Germline values: CDR1 LNHNV, CDR2 YYDKDF (reference sequence). The CDR3 runs to 14 residues.

The rearrangement links TRBV11-3 to TRBJ2-4; D is ambiguous. The CDR3 extends over 13 amino acids. V was cut by 5 bases and J by 6 bases, with 11 bases left in between. Germline CDR1 is SGHNT and CDR2 is YENEEA. The CDR3 sequence: CASSAGPANIQYF. The CDR3 nucleotides read TGTGCCAGCAGCGCAGGTCCGGCAAACATTCAGTACTTC.